These T cell receptor beta chains were read from a single sample in a study of blood T cell repertoires in COVID-19. TCRdb's copy holds only in-frame clones and misses some; the assay was immunoSEQ multiplex PCR. The sample has some 400,000 clones, around 87% seen once. The sequenced material came from PBMCs or T cells enriched from blood (not recorded which). The receptors shown here come from a man aged 25 to 45 who had recovered from COVID-19. CDR3s include the opening cysteine and the closing phenylalanine or tryptophan. The D gene is left open where the match is weak. Size is stated for part of the rows, as once, few or many counts, or as a class when the clone is expanded.

V	J	D	size	DNA	CDR3
TRBV25-1	TRBJ2-5	TRBD1	.	TGTGCCGCTACGGTGACAGGGATTGAGACCCAGTACTTC	CAATVTGIETQYF
TRBV7-9	TRBJ2-5	.	once	TGTGCCAGCAGCGGCAGCCTAGCAGTCCAAGAGACCCAGTACTTC	CASSGSLAVQETQYF
TRBV27	TRBJ1-2	TRBD1	.	TGTGCCAGCAGTAACGGGACAGGTTCTCTCTATGGCTACACCTTC	CASSNGTGSLYGYTF
TRBV19	TRBJ2-7	.	.	TGTGCCAGTAGTAGGATGGGACACCACGAGCAGTACTTC	CASSRMGHHEQYF
TRBV4-3	TRBJ1-3	TRBD1	.	TGCGCCAGCAGCCAGGACAGGGCTGGAAACACCATATATTTT	CASSQDRAGNTIYF
TRBV25-1	TRBJ1-5	TRBD1	.	TGTGCCAGCAGTCGGGGGACAGATCAGCCCCAGCATTTT	CASSRGTDQPQHF
TRBV19	TRBJ2-7	.	.	TGTGCCAGTAGAAATACAGGGAAGGGGCTCTACGAGCAGTACTTC	CASRNTGKGLYEQYF
TRBV29-1	TRBJ1-2	.	.	TGCAGCGTTGAAGCCGGCAGGGGATACGGCTACACCTTC	CSVEAGRGYGYTF
TRBV5-1	TRBJ2-7	.	.	TGCGCCAGCAGCTCCCCCATGGAGGGGAAATACGAGCAGTACTTC	CASSSPMEGKYEQYF
TRBV5-1	TRBJ1-2	.	.	TGCGCCAGCACCCAACCGGGACTTGACTATGGCTACACCTTC	CASTQPGLDYGYTF
TRBV27	TRBJ2-1	.	.	TGTGCCAGCAGTTTGTCCACCTACAATGAGCAGTTCTTC	CASSLSTYNEQFF
TRBV6-1	TRBJ1-2	.	.	TGTGCCAGCAGTGAAATTGTCGCGTACAGGGAGCCATATGGCTACACCTTC	CASSEIVAYREPYGYTF
TRBV6-5	TRBJ1-3	.	once	TGTGCCAGCAGTACTCTAGGACAAAATGGAAACACCATATATTTT	CASSTLGQNGNTIYF
TRBV19	TRBJ1-2	TRBD1	.	TGTGCCAGTAGTGACAGGGCCTATGGCTACACCTTC	CASSDRAYGYTF
TRBV18	TRBJ1-2	TRBD1	once	TGTGCCAGCTCACCATCGCGGACAGGGAATGGCTACACCTTC	CASSPSRTGNGYTF
TRBV12-3/TRBV12-4	TRBJ2-1	TRBD2	.	TGTGCCAGCAGTTCTGGGGGGGATGAGCAGTTCTTC	CASSSGGDEQFF
TRBV7-2	TRBJ1-6	.	.	TGTGCCAGCAGCTTACCAACAGGGAGCTCCTATAATTCACCCCTCCACTTT	CASSLPTGSSYNSPLHF
TRBV6-5	TRBJ1-1	.	.	TGTGCCAGCAGTTACGTTGGGCGAACCGCTGAAGCTTTCTTT	CASSYVGRTAEAFF
TRBV19	TRBJ2-3	.	once	TGTGCCAGTAGTATCCTAGCAAGGGATACGCAGTATTTT	CASSILARDTQYF
TRBV2	TRBJ1-3	.	.	TGTGCCAGCAGTGAAGAAGGAGGAACCATATATTTT	CASSEEGGTIYF
TRBV7-8	TRBJ2-1	.	few	TGTGCCAGCAGCTTAAGGCTAGCCAATGAGCAGTTCTTC	CASSLRLANEQFF
TRBV9	TRBJ1-1	.	.	TGTGCCAGCAGCACTTCGACGGTTAGCGAAGCTTTCTTT	CASSTSTVSEAFF
TRBV4-3	TRBJ1-2	.	.	TGCGCCAGCAGCCAAGATGGACGAGGAGGCTATGGCTACACCTTC	CASSQDGRGGYGYTF
TRBV4-3	TRBJ2-7	.	.	TGCGCCAGCAGCCAAGGGGCCGGACTATCCTACGAGCAGTACTTC	CASSQGAGLSYEQYF
TRBV9	TRBJ1-1	.	.	TGTGCCAGCAGCGGCCAAGGAGTCACTGAAGCTTTCTTT	CASSGQGVTEAFF
TRBV12-3/TRBV12-4	TRBJ1-2	TRBD1	.	TGTGCCAGCAGTATTGGACAGGCCGCGAAATACACCTTC	CASSIGQAAKYTF
TRBV9	TRBJ2-5	.	.	TGTGCCAGCAGCGTAGGCGGGCGAGAGACCCAGTACTTC	CASSVGGRETQYF
TRBV12-3/TRBV12-4	TRBJ2-7	.	.	TGTGCCAGCAGGCCGGGATTCTCCTACGAGCAGTACTTC	CASRPGFSYEQYF
TRBV19	TRBJ1-2	TRBD1	once	TGTGCCAGTAGCCGACAGGGGAGAGAACATGGCTACACCTTC	CASSRQGREHGYTF
TRBV11-2	TRBJ1-3	TRBD1	.	TGTGCCAGCAGCCGTACAGGGGGTACTGGAAACACCATATATTTT	CASSRTGGTGNTIYF
TRBV7-2	TRBJ2-1	.	.	TGTGCCAGCAGCTTAGATGGGGGGGCATCCCGCGGGCAGTTCTTC	CASSLDGGASRGQFF
TRBV5-1	TRBJ1-3	.	.	TGCGCCAGCAGCCCCGGCTCTGGAAACACCATATATTTT	CASSPGSGNTIYF
TRBV9	TRBJ2-1	TRBD1	.	TGTGCCAGCAGCGTAGCCCCCGACAGGGGCAATGAGCAGTTCTTC	CASSVAPDRGNEQFF
TRBV24-1	TRBJ2-3	TRBD2	.	TGTGCCACCAGTGATCCCAGTAGCGGGGCTAGCACAGATACGCAGTATTTT	CATSDPSSGASTDTQYF
TRBV19	TRBJ1-1	.	.	TGTGCCAGTAGTATTGTGGACACCACTGAAGCTTTCTTT	CASSIVDTTEAFF
TRBV6-2/TRBV6-3	TRBJ1-4	TRBD1	.	TGTGCCAGCAGTTGGACAGGGACGGCAACTAATGAAAAACTGTTTTTT	CASSWTGTATNEKLFF
TRBV7-9	TRBJ1-6	.	.	TGTGCCAGCAGCTTAACAGGCGCCTATAATTCACCCCTCCACTTT	CASSLTGAYNSPLHF
TRBV18	TRBJ1-5	TRBD1	few	TGTGCCAGCTCGCGTGGACAGGTTGTGAGGAGCAATCAGCCCCAGCATTTT	CASSRGQVVRSNQPQHF
TRBV9	TRBJ2-7	.	.	TGTGCCAGCAGCACGGGGGAGTTCCGCGAGCAGTACTTC	CASSTGEFREQYF
TRBV19	TRBJ2-7	.	.	TGTGCCAGTAGTTCCGAAACTAGCCTTGGTGCCGAGCAGTACTTC	CASSSETSLGAEQYF